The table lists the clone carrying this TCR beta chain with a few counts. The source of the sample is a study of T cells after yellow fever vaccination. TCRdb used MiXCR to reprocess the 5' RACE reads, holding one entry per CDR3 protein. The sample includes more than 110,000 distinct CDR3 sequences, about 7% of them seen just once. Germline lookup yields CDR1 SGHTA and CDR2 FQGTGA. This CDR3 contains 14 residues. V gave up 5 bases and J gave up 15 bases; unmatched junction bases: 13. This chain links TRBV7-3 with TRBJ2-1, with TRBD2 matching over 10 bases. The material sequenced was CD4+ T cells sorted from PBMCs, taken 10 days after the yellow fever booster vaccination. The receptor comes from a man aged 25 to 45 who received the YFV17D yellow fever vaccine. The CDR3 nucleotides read TGTGCCAGCAGCGCCTCTAGCGGGAGTTCGGTCCTGTTCTTC. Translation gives CASSASSGSSVLFF.